This paragraph covers one T cell receptor (beta chain) sequence. Its antigen is unidentified. The data derive from a study of graft-versus-host responses after intestinal transplantation. Using immunoSEQ multiplex PCR, the repertoire was profiled, and TCRdb retains in-frame clones only, with some absent. Of some 100,000 clones detected, approximately 92% appear once; the ten largest clones hold about 1%. The CDR3 extends over 17 amino acids. V was pared by 4 bases and J by 0 bases, with 16 bases between. CDR1 and CDR2 (germline): LNHNV, YYDKDF (reference sequence). The rearrangement uses TRBV15 and TRBJ2-1; D is perhaps TRBD2 (5 bases). Here the sequenced sample was unstimulated CD8+ T cells sorted from spleen or lymph node cells, taken before transplant. The receptor's source is a human donor who was the organ donor for an intestinal transplant. CDR3: CATSTLRTHSSYNEQFF. Here the CDR3 DNA reads TGTGCCACCAGCACCTTACGGACTCACAGCTCCTACAATGAGCAGTTCTTC.